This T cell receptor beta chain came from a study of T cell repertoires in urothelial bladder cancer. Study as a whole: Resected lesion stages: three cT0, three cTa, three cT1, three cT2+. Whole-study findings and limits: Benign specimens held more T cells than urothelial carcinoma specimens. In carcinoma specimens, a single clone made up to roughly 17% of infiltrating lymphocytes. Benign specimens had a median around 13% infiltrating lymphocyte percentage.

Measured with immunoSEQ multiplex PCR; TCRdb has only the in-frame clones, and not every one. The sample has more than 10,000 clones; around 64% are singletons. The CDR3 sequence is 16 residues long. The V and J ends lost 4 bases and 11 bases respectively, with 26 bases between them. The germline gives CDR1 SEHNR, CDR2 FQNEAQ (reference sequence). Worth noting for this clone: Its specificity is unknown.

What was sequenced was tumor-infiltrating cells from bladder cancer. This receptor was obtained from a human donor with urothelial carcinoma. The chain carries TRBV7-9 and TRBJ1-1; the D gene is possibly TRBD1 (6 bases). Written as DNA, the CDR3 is TGTGCCAGCAGCTCTCATCGGACAGTTGGCGACCGTTTGGCTTTCTTT. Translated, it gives CASSSHRTVGDRLAFF.